These 20 T cell receptor beta chains originate from one sample sequenced in a study of CD8+CD57+ T cells in acquired aplastic anemia. The template for TCR beta VDJ and CDR3 sequence profiling was genomic DNA. TCRdb passed the reads through MiXCR, listing each CDR3 protein once. The data contain 200,000 or so distinct CDR3 sequences, over 60% of them singletons. Specimen: sorted CD4+, CD8+, or CD8+CD57+ T cells (not recorded which) from PBMCs. The receptors here all came from a human donor with severe aplastic anemia or a healthy control (not recorded which).

V gene TRBV2 combines with J gene TRBJ2-7; no firm D call. CDR3 size: 14 residues. The germline CDR1 and CDR2 sequences are SNHLY and FYNNEI. V gave up 4 bases and J gave up 2 bases, with 12 bases separating them. The DNA for the CDR3 is TGTGCCAGCAGTGGGAATAGTGTCACCTACGAGCAGTACTTC. Its protein product is CASSGNSVTYEQYF.

Worth noting for this clonotype: At one end, the junction sequence differs from germline, possibly due to a read error. This sequence joins TRBV9 and TRBJ2-2; 8 bases fit TRBD2. The CDR3 covers 15 residues. The V gene's germline CDR1 is SGDLS and CDR2 YYNGEE. CDR3 DNA sequence: TGTGCCAGCAGCGTAGAGATTAGCGGGACCGGGGAGCTGTCTTTT. It codes for CASSVEISGTGELSF.

CDR3: CATSTGTGVEIQYF. In DNA, the CDR3 is TGTGCCACCAGCACAGGGACAGGGGTCGAGATTCAGTACTTC. V is TRBV15 and J is TRBJ2-4, with 10 bases that match TRBD1. Germline loops: CDR1 LNHNV, CDR2 YYDKDF (reference sequence). The CDR3 runs to 14 residues. With V trimmed by 4 bases and J by 10 bases, 7 bases remained unmatched.

The chain carries TRBV7-2 and TRBJ2-3; weak D call: TRBD2 (7 bases). Germline loops: CDR1 SGHTA, CDR2 FQGNSA. Trimming removed 1 base from V and 1 base from J, with 15 bases in between. The CDR3 sequence is 17 residues long. The CDR3 DNA reads as TGTGCCAGCAGCTTAGTATGGGGGGGGGCCGGCACAGATACGCAGTATTTT. Its protein is CASSLVWGGAGTDTQYF.

The J gene is TRBJ1-2, the V gene TRBV10-2; the D is unclear. Trimming took off 5 bases at V and 2 bases at J, with 12 bases between the two ends. The germline gives CDR1 WSHSY, CDR2 SAAADI. The CDR3 runs to 14 residues. The CDR3 region has the DNA TGCGCCAGCAGTACCGTTGATTTCAACTATGGCTACACCTTC. It yields the protein CASSTVDFNYGYTF.

This chain connects TRBV5-5 to TRBJ2-5, with a weak D call TRBD2 (6 bases). The CDR3 totals 15 residues. Trimming cost V 7 bases and J 5 bases, with 21 bases left between them. CDR1 is SGHKS, CDR2 YYEKEE, per germline (reference sequence). The CDR3 is CASALSPVREETQYF. The CDR3 DNA follows: TGTGCCAGCGCCCTATCCCCGGTCCGGGAGGAGACCCAGTACTTC.

This clonotype was found a few times. A much more abundant neighbour one base away suggests this may be a read error. This likely comes from a read error, as the CDR3 has no conserved phenylalanine or tryptophan at its end. The V gene is TRBV5-1, the J gene TRBJ1-1, with no clear D. This CDR3 is built from 12 residues. Germline-derived CDR1 and CDR2 are SGHRS and YFSETQ. Trimming cost V 0 bases and J 10 bases, with 10 bases left between them. The CDR3 loop reads CASSLGGLGAFS. CDR3 DNA: TGCGCCAGCAGCTTGGGAGGGTTAGGAGCTTTCTCT.

This clonotype was detected only once. The chain has TRBV19 and TRBJ1-1; the match to TRBD1 covers 8 bases. With V trimmed by 6 bases and J by 1 base, 7 bases remained unmatched. CDR3 length: 15 residues. CDR1 and CDR2 from the germline V gene are LNHDA and SQIVND (reference sequence). CDR3 coding DNA: TGTGCCAGTAGAAGAAGACAGGGGTCGAACACTGAAGCTTTCTTT. Encoded protein: CASRRRQGSNTEAFF.

The V and J genes are TRBV20-1 and TRBJ1-1, with a weak D call TRBD1 (6 bases). Deletions cut 3 bases from V and 1 base from J, with 15 bases between. The CDR3 has 15 residues. From germline, CDR1 is DFQATT and CDR2 SNEGSKA (reference sequence). CDR3 loop: CSASPTGTSNTEAFF. The CDR3 bases are TGCAGTGCTAGCCCGACCGGGACATCGAACACTGAAGCTTTCTTT.

This clonotype was seen a handful of times. V and J are TRBV20-1 and TRBJ1-1, with D possibly matching TRBD1 (6 bases). Trimming took 2 bases from V and 0 from J, leaving 10 bases between them. This CDR3 is built from 14 residues. Germline loops: CDR1 DFQATT, CDR2 SNEGSKA (reference sequence). The CDR3 here is CSARRGGLNTEAFF. Here the CDR3 DNA reads TGCAGTGCTAGAAGAGGGGGTTTGAACACTGAAGCTTTCTTT.

The rearrangement joins TRBV24-1 to TRBJ2-2; 13 nucleotides agree with TRBD2. The germline CDR1 and CDR2 sequences are KGHDR and SFDVKD. The CDR3 runs 17 residues. Unmatched junction bases numbered 6, after V lost 3 bases and J lost 6 bases. The CDR3 loop is CATSDAGLAGVPGELFF. The DNA of the CDR3 is TGTGCCACCAGTGATGCAGGACTAGCGGGAGTCCCCGGGGAGCTGTTTTTT.

The chain has TRBV7-9 and TRBJ1-2; D is possibly TRBD1 (5 bases). The CDR3 sequence is 12 residues long. V lost 9 bases and J lost 8, with 16 bases in between. Germline CDR1 reads SEHNR; CDR2 reads FQNEAQ (reference sequence). CDR3 nucleotide sequence: TGTGCCAGTAGTTCTTCGGGACTCGGCTACACCTTC. As protein: CASSSSGLGYTF.

This chain uses TRBV12-3 or TRBV12-4 with TRBJ2-3; D is undetermined. The CDR3 is 11 residues long. The ends were cut back, 4 bases at V and 8 bases at J, with 7 bases in the middle. The CDR3, as DNA: TGTGCCAGCAGTTCCGCAGGTACGCAGTATTTT. Protein product: CASSSAGTQYF.

This clonotype was seen a few times. This rearrangement joins TRBV12-3 or TRBV12-4 to TRBJ2-5; D perhaps matches TRBD1 (5 bases). The CDR3 totals 13 residues. V lost 2 bases and J 7 bases, leaving 11 bases between the germline ends. The CDR3 nucleotides are TGTGCCAGCAGTTTACAGGGAATCGGGACCCAGTACTTC. Translating gives CASSLQGIGTQYF.

V is TRBV7-9 and J is TRBJ1-3; D uncertain. Trimming took 0 bases from V and 5 from J, leaving 5 bases between them. Germline V gene data show CDR1 as SEHNR and CDR2 as FQNEAQ (reference sequence). The CDR3 length is 13 residues. The CDR3 nucleotides read TGTGCCAGCAGCTTAGCGGACCGAAACACCATATATTTT. Its protein is CASSLADRNTIYF.

CDR3 residues: CASSSGLAGVLAAQYF. DNA of the CDR3: TGTGCCAGCAGCTCAGGACTAGCGGGAGTTTTGGCGGCGCAGTATTTT. The V and J genes are TRBV7-9 and TRBJ2-3; 13 bases are shared with TRBD2. The CDR3 is made up of 16 amino acids. The germline V gene has CDR1 SEHNR and CDR2 FQNEAQ (reference sequence). Trimming at V came to 4 bases and at J to 10 bases, leaving 11 bases not matched to a gene.

The gene calls are TRBV7-2 and TRBJ2-5; TRBD1 matches 9 bases. J gave up 5 bases and V 4 bases, and 5 bases lay outside the gene matches. Germline V gene sequence: CDR1 SGHTA, CDR2 FQGNSA. The CDR3 is made up of 14 amino acids. The CDR3 loop is CASSYGQGMETQYF. In nucleotides, the CDR3 is TGTGCCAGCAGCTATGGACAGGGGATGGAGACCCAGTACTTC.

The chain joins TRBV6-4 to TRBJ2-1, with 9 bases lining up with TRBD1. The germline gives CDR1 MRHNA, CDR2 SNTAGT. This CDR3 has 14 residues. V was pared by 5 bases and J by 9 bases, with 8 bases of the junction left unmatched. CDR3 DNA: TGTGCCAGCAGTCGGGACAGGGTTGGAAGTGAGCAGTTCTTC. The encoded protein is CASSRDRVGSEQFF.

V usage is TRBV7-9 and J usage is TRBJ1-6; D gene uncertain. CDR3 length: 14 residues. Germline CDR1 and CDR2: SEHNR and FQNEAQ (reference sequence). V gave up 3 bases and J gave up 5 bases, with 8 bases separating them. CDR3 protein: CASSLKENNSPLHF. In DNA form, the CDR3 reads TGTGCCAGCAGCTTGAAAGAGAATAATTCACCCCTCCACTTT.

This sequence joins TRBV20-1 and TRBJ2-5; 16 positions match TRBD2. The germline CDR1 and CDR2 sequences are DFQATT and SNEGSKA (reference sequence). The CDR3 length is 19 residues. The V and J ends lost 5 bases and 2 bases, in that order; junction bases with no gene match: 14. The CDR3 nucleotides read TGCAGTGCTTCTCGTCGCGGGACTAGCGGGGGGGTACAACAAGAGACCCAGTACTTC. Residues: CSASRRGTSGGVQQETQYF.